The 14 T cell receptor beta chains reported below all come from one sample, sequenced in a study of blood T cells in healthy people across ages. PCR was performed a second time for about 6 to 12 cycles using a sample-barcoded 5' primer and a J-beta primer mix. TCRdb re-derived calls from the 5' RACE reads in MiXCR, one entry per CDR3 protein. The repertoire holds some 700,000 distinct CDR3 sequences, with about 24% as singletons. The sequenced sample consisted of blood. These receptors all stem from a man aged 65 to 79 in good health.

This clonotype was found a few times. The rearrangement uses TRBV7-9 and TRBJ1-1; D may be TRBD1 (5 bases). Trimming left V 7 bases short and J 1 base short, with 10 bases between. The CDR3 is 13 amino acids. The germline V gene has CDR1 SEHNR and CDR2 FQNEAQ (reference sequence). The CDR3 nucleotides read TGTGCCAGCACCACGGGGGGGAACACTGAAGCTTTCTTT. Amino acid sequence: CASTTGGNTEAFF.

The CDR3 loop reads CASSMRDRGYTF. The CDR3 bases are TGTGCCAGTAGTATGAGGGACAGGGGCTACACCTTC. This chain connects TRBV19 to TRBJ1-2; 8 nucleotides agree with TRBD1. CDR1 is LNHDA and CDR2 is SQIVND in the germline V gene (reference sequence). The length of the CDR3 is 12 residues. V shed 3 bases, J shed 8 bases, and the junction held 2 bases outside the gene matches. Combining the CDR3 with reference TRBV19 and TRBJ1-2 gives the whole variable domain DGGITQSPKYLFRKEGQNVTLSCEQNLNHDAMYWYRQDPGQGLRLIYYSQIVNDFQKGDIAEGYSVSREKKESFPLTVTSAQKNPTAFYLCASSMRDRGYTFGSGTRLTVV.

The chain recombines TRBV29-1 with TRBJ1-1; D is uncertain. Germline lookup yields CDR1 SQVTM and CDR2 ANQGSEA. The V end lost 7 bases, the J end lost 1 base, and 10 bases lay between the germline ends. The length of the CDR3 is 12 residues. The CDR3 DNA is TGCAGCGCGAGTACGGGGAACACTGAAGCTTTCTTT. Amino acid sequence: CSASTGNTEAFF. The entire variable domain, with the rest obtained from reference TRBV29-1 and TRBJ1-1, is as follows: SAVISQKPSRDICQRGTSLTIQCQVDSQVTMMFWYRQQPGQSLTLIATANQGSEATYESGFVIDKFPISRPNLTFSTLTVSNMSPEDSSIYLCSASTGNTEAFFGQGTRLTVV.

This clonotype was observed many times. Germline is not matched at one junction end, which may reflect a read error. The chain joins TRBV5-1 to TRBJ2-1; D unresolved. Germline V CDR1 and CDR2: SGHRS, YFSETQ. The CDR3 loop spans 15 amino acids. In nucleotides, the CDR3 is TGTGCCAGCAGTTTAGGGCAGAGCTCCTACAATGAGCAGTTCTTC. Translating gives CASSLGQSSYNEQFF.

The CDR3 loop is CSVQPQGTDTQYF. CDR3 nucleotides: TGCAGCGTGCAACCCCAGGGCACAGATACGCAGTATTTT. V and J are TRBV29-1 and TRBJ2-3; D not certain. The CDR3 is made up of 13 amino acids. Germline V gene lookup returns CDR1 SQVTM and CDR2 ANQGSEA. V was clipped by 6 bases and J by 1 base, with 11 bases between them.

This clonotype has a handful of counts. V gene TRBV3-1 combines with J gene TRBJ1-1, with D tentatively TRBD1 (6 bases). V was shortened by 3 bases and J by 4 bases, with 12 bases between the two germline ends. Germline V lookup: CDR1 LGHDT, CDR2 YNNKEL (reference sequence). The CDR3 has 14 amino acids. The CDR3 is CASSQPGQITEAFF. The CDR3 nucleotides are TGTGCCAGCAGCCAGCCGGGACAAATCACTGAAGCTTTCTTT. The full variable domain, completed using reference TRBV3-1 and TRBJ1-1, is DTAVSQTPKYLVTQMGNDKSIKCEQNLGHDTMYWYKQDSKKFLKIMFSYNNKELIINETVPNRFSPKSPDKAHLNLHINSLELGDSAVYFCASSQPGQITEAFFGQGTRLTVV.

This sequence joins TRBV18 and TRBJ2-3; TRBD2 matches at 10 bases. The ends lost 5 bases at V and 6 bases at J; junction bases unmatched: 8. This CDR3 contains 15 residues. Germline CDR1 KGHSH, CDR2 LQKENI. The CDR3 reads CASSASGRAVDTQYF. For the CDR3, the DNA is TGTGCCAGCTCAGCAAGCGGGAGGGCCGTTGATACGCAGTATTTT.

This clonotype was seen more than once but under ten times. This CDR3 reads CANSDRGGRTDTQYF. The DNA of the CDR3 is TGTGCCAACAGCGACAGGGGGGGACGCACAGATACGCAGTATTTT. The V gene is TRBV6-2 or TRBV6-3, the J gene TRBJ2-3; 9 bases match TRBD1. The germline CDR1 and CDR2 sequences are MNHEY and SVGEGT. V lost 10 bases and J lost 1; bases outside the gene matches: 9. The CDR3 is 15 amino acids.

The chain carries TRBV12-3 or TRBV12-4 and TRBJ2-3; D is undetermined. The CDR3 is 12 amino acids. The V and J ends lost 7 bases and 13 bases respectively, with 18 bases between them. CDR3 residues: CASTPTSPEKYF. The CDR3 coding sequence is TGTGCCAGCACCCCGACCTCACCTGAAAAGTATTTT.

This clonotype was observed at least ten times. The chain is built from TRBV28 and TRBJ2-5; the D gene is possibly TRBD1 (5 bases). The tail of the sequence fits TRBJ2-7 better, so the J call may be wrong. CDR1 and CDR2 (germline): MDHEN, SYDVKM. The CDR3 sequence is 13 residues long. CDR3 amino acids: CASSFGQAYEQYF. As DNA, the CDR3 is TGTGCCAGCAGTTTCGGACAAGCCTACGAGCAGTACTTC.

This clonotype has a handful of counts. The chain combines TRBV7-3 with TRBJ2-3; no clear D. Trimming removed 5 bases from V and 7 bases from J, with 13 bases in between. Germline V gene sequence: CDR1 SGHTA, CDR2 FQGTGA. The CDR3 has 13 amino acids. The CDR3 coding sequence is TGTGCCAGCAGCCCGGACGGTGCAAATACGCAGTATTTT. Protein product: CASSPDGANTQYF.

This clonotype occurred a few times. DNA of the CDR3: TGTGCCAGCAGCCGGGGACTTCAAGGCACAGATACGCAGTATTTT. Its protein is CASSRGLQGTDTQYF. V is TRBV7-2 and J is TRBJ2-3, with TRBD2 as a possible D gene (6 bases). The CDR3 covers 15 residues. The ends were cut back, 5 bases at V and 1 base at J, with 13 bases in the middle. Looked up from germline, CDR1 is SGHTA and CDR2 is FQGNSA.

The chain combines TRBV7-2 with TRBJ1-1; unclear D gene. From germline, CDR1 is SGHTA and CDR2 FQGNSA. Trimming removed 1 base from V and 5 bases from J, with 11 bases in between. This CDR3 is built from 14 residues. Here the CDR3 reads CASSLGSFKTEAFF. For the CDR3, the DNA is TGTGCCAGCAGCTTAGGCAGTTTTAAGACTGAAGCTTTCTTT.

The chain is built from TRBV29-1 and TRBJ1-1; D is unclear. The CDR3 runs to 14 residues. The germline V gene encodes CDR1 SQVTM and CDR2 ANQGSEA. Trimming shortened V by 3 bases and J by 12 bases, and 23 bases separated the two germline ends. CDR3 sequence: CSVEGDVSSWKTFF. CDR3 bases: TGCAGCGTTGAGGGTGATGTATCTTCTTGGAAAACTTTCTTT.